Below are 3 T cell receptor beta chains sequenced from a single sample in a study of blood T cell repertoires in COVID-19. Method: immunoSEQ multiplex PCR; TCRdb's copy keeps in-frame clones and lacks some. The top ten hold 4.7% of the sample, which has hundreds of thousands of clones, approximately 80% seen once. The sequencing sample was made of peripheral blood. Source of these receptors: a woman in her 70s with acute or convalescent COVID-19.

The rearrangement joins TRBV5-4 to TRBJ2-3; 8 bases fit TRBD2. Unmatched junction bases numbered 3, after V lost 0 bases and J lost 6 bases. The CDR3 extends over 14 amino acids. Germline V gene lookup returns CDR1 SGHNT and CDR2 YYREEE (reference sequence). The CDR3 nucleotides read TGTGCCAGCAGCTTGGTAGCGGGGAGGGATACGCAGTATTTT. Amino acid sequence: CASSLVAGRDTQYF. The full variable domain, with the rest looked up from reference TRBV5-4 and TRBJ2-3, is ETGVTQSPTHLIKTRGQQVTLRCSSQSGHNTVSWYQQALGQGPQFIFQYYREEENGRGNFPPRFSGLQFPNYSSELNVNALELDDSALYLCASSLVAGRDTQYFGPGTRLTVL.

The CDR3 loop is CASSLAMNTEAFF. CDR3 DNA: TGTGCCAGCAGCTTAGCCATGAACACTGAAGCTTTCTTT. The gene calls are TRBV7-2 and TRBJ1-1; no reliable D call. Germline CDR1 reads SGHTA; CDR2 reads FQGNSA. V shed 0 bases and J shed 0 bases, with 2 bases lying between them. This CDR3 has 13 amino acids. Full variable domain (rest looked up from reference TRBV7-2 and TRBJ1-1): GAGVSQSPSNKVTEKGKDVELRCDPISGHTALYWYRQSLGQGLEFLIYFQGNSAPDKSGLPSDRFSAERTGGSVSTLTIQRTQQEDSAVYLCASSLAMNTEAFFGQGTRLTVV.

This chain connects TRBV7-8 to TRBJ1-2; D might be TRBD1 (6 bases). This CDR3 is built from 16 residues. Germline-derived CDR1 and CDR2 are SGHVS and FQNEAQ. Trimming removed 4 bases from V and 1 base from J, with 16 bases in between. The CDR3 DNA reads TGTGCCAGCAGCTCGACGATCAGGGGTCTTAACTATGGCTACACCTTC. Translation gives CASSSTIRGLNYGYTF.